One sample yielded the 8 T cell receptor beta chains listed below, sequenced in a study of response to subunit inactivated influenza vaccine. MiXCR, run by TCRdb on the RT-PCR reads, gives a single entry per CDR3 protein. The profile shows about 540,000 distinct CDR3 sequences, roughly a quarter of them singletons. The sample was also reused in another study, on T cells expressing NK-cell markers. As reported in that work: UMIs were included in TCR beta cDNA generated by 5'RACE template switching.

Sequenced material: CD4+ T cells sorted from PBMCs, taken roughly 13 days after vaccination. These TCRs come from a man aged 50-59 years who received an inactivated influenza vaccine.

This clonotype was observed a few times. The chain is built from TRBV25-1 and TRBJ2-3, with D hard to call. Germline CDR1 is MGHDK and CDR2 is SYGVNS. V lost 7 bases, J lost 1 base, and 6 bases lay in between. This CDR3 has 12 residues. The chain's CDR3 is CASMTRTDTQYF. The CDR3 DNA reads TGTGCCAGCATGACTCGCACAGATACGCAGTATTTT.

CDR3 nucleotides: TGTGCCAGCTCCCCAAATACGAACACTGAAGCTTTCTTT. This gives the protein CASSPNTNTEAFF. The chain is built from TRBV18 and TRBJ1-1; no reliable D call. The CDR3 runs 13 residues. The V and J ends lost 6 bases and 1 base respectively, with 9 bases between them. CDR1 KGHSH and CDR2 LQKENI come from the germline V gene.

This clonotype was counted only a few times. The chain has TRBV4-3 and TRBJ1-6, with D possibly matching TRBD1 (5 bases). Trimming cost V 4 bases and J 2 bases, with 12 bases left between them. The CDR3 is 16 amino acids. Germline values: CDR1 LGHNA, CDR2 YSLEER. Here the CDR3 DNA reads TGCGCCAGCAGCCCGGGTTTGGACACCTATAATTCACCCCTCCACTTT. It is translated as CASSPGLDTYNSPLHF.

This clonotype has just a few counts. The CDR3 DNA reads as TGTGCCATCAGTGTAAGGGGGCCTAGCACAGATACGCAGTATTTT. The encoded protein is CAISVRGPSTDTQYF. The chain links TRBV10-3 to TRBJ2-3; the match to TRBD1 covers 7 bases. CDR3 size: 15 residues. Germline CDR1 reads ENHRY; CDR2 reads SYGVKD. Losses at the gene ends were 4 bases for V and 0 bases for J; bases not matched to a gene: 4.

The chain joins TRBV18 to TRBJ2-7; 7 bases match TRBD1. Germline trimming cut 4 bases from V and 5 bases from J; bases unmatched to any gene: 5. Germline V gene sequence: CDR1 KGHSH, CDR2 LQKENI. The CDR3 extends over 13 amino acids. Here the CDR3 reads CASSLDRLNEQYF. CDR3 nucleotides: TGTGCCAGCTCACTGGACAGGCTTAACGAGCAGTACTTC. Filled out from reference TRBV18 and TRBJ2-7, the complete variable domain reads NAGVMQNPRHLVRRRGQEARLRCSPMKGHSHVYWYRQLPEEGLKFMVYLQKENIIDESGMPKERFSAEFPKEGPSILRIQQVVRGDSAAYFCASSLDRLNEQYFGPGTRLTVT.

To note about this clonotype: A clone one base away is much larger, so this may be a read error. The chain has TRBV5-1 and TRBJ2-1, with D possibly called TRBD1 or TRBD2 (6 bases each). Deletions cut 4 bases from V and 10 bases from J, with 12 bases between. CDR1 and CDR2 (germline): SGHRS, YFSETQ. The CDR3 has 12 residues. The CDR3 bases are TGCGCCAGCAGCCCCCCCGGGGGCGAGCAGTTCTTC. This translates into CASSPPGGEQFF.

The sample holds many counts of this clonotype. The chain joins TRBV29-1 to TRBJ2-1; D perhaps matches TRBD2 (5 bases). Germline V gene data show CDR1 as SQVTM and CDR2 as ANQGSEA. Deletions cut 6 bases from V and 5 bases from J, with 14 bases between. The CDR3 has 13 amino acids. Written as DNA, the CDR3 is TGCAGCGTAAGGGAGTCCTACGACAATGAGCAGTTCTTC. As protein: CSVRESYDNEQFF.

In DNA form, the CDR3 reads TGTGCCAGCAGCTTCTGGGACACTGGGGCCAACGTCCTGACTTTC. It yields the protein CASSFWDTGANVLTF. V gene TRBV11-2 combines with J gene TRBJ2-6, with D perhaps matching TRBD1 (6 bases). Between the trimmed V and J ends, which lost 3 bases and 2 bases, there was a span of 8 bases. Germline V CDR1 and CDR2: SGHAT, FQNNGV. The CDR3 runs 15 residues.